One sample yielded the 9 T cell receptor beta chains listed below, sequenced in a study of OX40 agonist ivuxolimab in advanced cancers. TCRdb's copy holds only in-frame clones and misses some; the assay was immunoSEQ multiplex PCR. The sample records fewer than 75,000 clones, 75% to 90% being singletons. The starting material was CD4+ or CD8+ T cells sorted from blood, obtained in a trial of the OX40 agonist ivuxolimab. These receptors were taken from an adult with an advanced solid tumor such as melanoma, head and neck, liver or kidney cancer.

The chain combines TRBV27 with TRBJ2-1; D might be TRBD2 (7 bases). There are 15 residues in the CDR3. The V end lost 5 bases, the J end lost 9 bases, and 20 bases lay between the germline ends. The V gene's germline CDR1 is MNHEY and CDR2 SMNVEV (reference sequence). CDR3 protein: CASSPDPAGEGEQFF. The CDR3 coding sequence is TGTGCCAGCAGTCCCGACCCGGCAGGGGAGGGTGAGCAGTTCTTC.

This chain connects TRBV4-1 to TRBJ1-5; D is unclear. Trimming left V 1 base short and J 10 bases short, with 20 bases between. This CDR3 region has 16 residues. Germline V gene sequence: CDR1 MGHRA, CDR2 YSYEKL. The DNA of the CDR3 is TGCGCCAGCAGCCAAGCGATGGACGGTGTCTCAGACCCCCAGCATTTT. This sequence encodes CASSQAMDGVSDPQHF.

For the CDR3, the DNA is TGTGCCAGTAGTACCAAGAGCACAGATACGCAGTATTTT. The encoded protein is CASSTKSTDTQYF. This chain uses TRBV19 with TRBJ2-3; D uncertain. The germline gives CDR1 LNHDA, CDR2 SQIVND (reference sequence). Between the trimmed V and J ends, which lost 4 bases and 0 bases, there was a span of 5 bases. This CDR3 has 13 amino acids.

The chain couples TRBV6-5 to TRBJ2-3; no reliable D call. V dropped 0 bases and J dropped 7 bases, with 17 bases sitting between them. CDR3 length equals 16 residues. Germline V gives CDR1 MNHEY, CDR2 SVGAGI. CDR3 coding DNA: TGTGCCAGCAGTTACTCGTTAGGGCTTGCGGCGAATACGCAGTATTTT. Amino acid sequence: CASSYSLGLAANTQYF.

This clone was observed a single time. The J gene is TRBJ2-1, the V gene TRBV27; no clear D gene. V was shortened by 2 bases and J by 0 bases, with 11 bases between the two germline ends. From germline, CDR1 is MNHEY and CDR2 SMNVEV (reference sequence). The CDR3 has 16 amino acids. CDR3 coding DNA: TGTGCCAGCAGTTTAAAACCCCCGAGCTCCTACAATGAGCAGTTCTTC. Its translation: CASSLKPPSSYNEQFF.

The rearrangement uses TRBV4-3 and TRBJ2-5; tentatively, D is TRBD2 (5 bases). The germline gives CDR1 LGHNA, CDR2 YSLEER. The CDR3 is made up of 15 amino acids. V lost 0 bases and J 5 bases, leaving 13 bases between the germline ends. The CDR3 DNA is TGCGCCAGCAGCCAAGATGGGAAAAGGGAGGAGACCCAGTACTTC. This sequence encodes CASSQDGKREETQYF.

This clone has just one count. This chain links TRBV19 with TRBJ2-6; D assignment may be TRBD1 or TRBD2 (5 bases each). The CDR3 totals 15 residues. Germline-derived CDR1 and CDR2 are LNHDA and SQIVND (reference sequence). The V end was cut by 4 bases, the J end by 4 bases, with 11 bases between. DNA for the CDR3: TGTGCCAGTAGTAATGAGGGGCCCGGGGCCAACGTCCTGACTTTC. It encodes CASSNEGPGANVLTF.

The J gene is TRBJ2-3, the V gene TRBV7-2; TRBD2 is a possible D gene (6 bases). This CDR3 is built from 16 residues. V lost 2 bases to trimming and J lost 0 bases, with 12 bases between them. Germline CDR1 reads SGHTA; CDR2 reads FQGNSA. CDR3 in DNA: TGTGCCAGCAGCTTACAATTTGGGGGGAGCACAGATACGCAGTATTTT. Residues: CASSLQFGGSTDTQYF.

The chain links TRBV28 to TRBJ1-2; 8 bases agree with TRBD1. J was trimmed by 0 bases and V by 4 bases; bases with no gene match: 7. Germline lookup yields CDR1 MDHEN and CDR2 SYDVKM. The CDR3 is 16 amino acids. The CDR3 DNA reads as TGTGCCAGCAGTTACACCGGGACAGGTCCTAACTATGGCTACACCTTC. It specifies CASSYTGTGPNYGYTF.